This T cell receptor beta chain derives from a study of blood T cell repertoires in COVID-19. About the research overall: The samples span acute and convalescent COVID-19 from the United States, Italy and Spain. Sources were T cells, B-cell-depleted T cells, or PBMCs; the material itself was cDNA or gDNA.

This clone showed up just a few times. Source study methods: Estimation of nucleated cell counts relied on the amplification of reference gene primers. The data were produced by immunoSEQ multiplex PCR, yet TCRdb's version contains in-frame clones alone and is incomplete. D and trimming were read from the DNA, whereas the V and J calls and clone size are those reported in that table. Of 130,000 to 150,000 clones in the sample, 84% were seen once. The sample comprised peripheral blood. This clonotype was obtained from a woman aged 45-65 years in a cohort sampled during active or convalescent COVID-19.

CDR3 sequence: CASSPMSGGLGDTQYF. The CDR3 coding sequence is TGTGCCAGCTCACCAATGTCAGGGGGCTTGGGAGATACGCAGTATTTT. The rearrangement joins TRBV18 to TRBJ2-3; 8 bases fit TRBD1. Germline loops: CDR1 KGHSH, CDR2 LQKENI. This CDR3 region has 16 residues. After removal of 2 bases from V and 5 bases from J, the junction contained 9 bases not matched to a gene.